This entry features one T cell receptor beta chain sequence. Its antigen is not identified. This sample is part of a study of Tregs in tolerant kidney transplant recipients. Study-wide results and limits: Tolerant patients' donor-specific Tregs expanded beyond overall Tregs, suggesting antigen-driven growth. Nucleotide sequences could not be compared across some patients' samples due to primer changes.

Produced via immunoSEQ multiplex PCR; TCRdb's table is partial and in-frame only. Of 62,000 or so clones listed, roughly 98% were seen once; the top ten hold around 0.34%. CDR1 and CDR2 from the germline V gene are GTSNPN and SVGIG (reference sequence). V was shortened by 2 bases and J by 4 bases, with 11 bases between the two germline ends. The CDR3 has 13 amino acids. The input for sequencing was Tregs from blood, taken before the transplant. This chain connects TRBV30 to TRBJ1-1, with D unclear. The origin of this receptor is a human donor who received a combined kidney and bone marrow transplant. The CDR3, as DNA: TGTGCCTGGAGTTTTGAGCCGGGCACTGAAGCTTTCTTT. This sequence encodes CAWSFEPGTEAFF.